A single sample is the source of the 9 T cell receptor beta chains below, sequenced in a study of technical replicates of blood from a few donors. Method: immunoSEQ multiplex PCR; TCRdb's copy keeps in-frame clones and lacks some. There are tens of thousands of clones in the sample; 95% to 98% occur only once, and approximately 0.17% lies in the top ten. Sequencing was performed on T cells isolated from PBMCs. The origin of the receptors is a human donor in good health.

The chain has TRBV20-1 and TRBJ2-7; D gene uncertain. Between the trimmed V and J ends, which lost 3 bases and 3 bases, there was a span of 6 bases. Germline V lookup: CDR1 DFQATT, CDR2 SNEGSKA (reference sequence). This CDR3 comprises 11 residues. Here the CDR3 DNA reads TGCAGTGCTAGGGGCCTCTACGAGCAGTACTTC. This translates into CSARGLYEQYF.

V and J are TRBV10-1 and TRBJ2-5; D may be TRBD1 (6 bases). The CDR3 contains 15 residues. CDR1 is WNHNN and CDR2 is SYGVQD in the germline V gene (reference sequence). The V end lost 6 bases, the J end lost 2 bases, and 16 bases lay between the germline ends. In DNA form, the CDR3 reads TGCGCCAGCAGAGGACAGCCTCTTCTTCAAGAGACCCAGTACTTC. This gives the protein CASRGQPLLQETQYF.

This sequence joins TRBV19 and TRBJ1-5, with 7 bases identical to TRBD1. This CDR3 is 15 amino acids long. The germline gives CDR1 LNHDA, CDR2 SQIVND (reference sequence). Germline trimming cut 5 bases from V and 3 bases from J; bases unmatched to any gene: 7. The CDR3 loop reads CASSLLTGSNQPQHF. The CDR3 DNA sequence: TGTGCCAGTAGTTTACTGACAGGGTCCAATCAGCCCCAGCATTTT.

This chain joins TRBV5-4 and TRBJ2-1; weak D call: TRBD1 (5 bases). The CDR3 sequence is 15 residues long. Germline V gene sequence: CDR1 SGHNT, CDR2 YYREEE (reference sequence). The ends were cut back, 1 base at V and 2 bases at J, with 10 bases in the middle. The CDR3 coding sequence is TGTGCCAGCAGCTTGTTTTCAGGGACCTACAATGAGCAGTTCTTC. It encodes CASSLFSGTYNEQFF.

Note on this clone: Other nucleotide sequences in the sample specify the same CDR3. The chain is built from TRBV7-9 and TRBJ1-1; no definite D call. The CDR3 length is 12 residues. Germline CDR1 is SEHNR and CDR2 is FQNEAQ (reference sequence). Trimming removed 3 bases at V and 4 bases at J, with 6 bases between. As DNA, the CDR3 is TGTGCCAGCAGCTTTGACTCCACTGAAGCTTTCTTT. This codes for CASSFDSTEAFF. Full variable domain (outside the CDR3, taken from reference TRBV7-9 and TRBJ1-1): DTGVSQNPRHKITKRGQNVTFRCDPISEHNRLYWYRQTLGQGPEFLTYFQNEAQLEKSRLLSDRFSAERPKGSFSTLEIQRTEQGDSAMYLCASSFDSTEAFFGQGTRLTVV.

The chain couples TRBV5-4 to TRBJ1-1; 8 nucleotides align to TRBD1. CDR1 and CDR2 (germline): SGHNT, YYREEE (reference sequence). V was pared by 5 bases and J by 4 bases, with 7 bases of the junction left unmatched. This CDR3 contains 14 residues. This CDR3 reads CASSSITGGTEAFF. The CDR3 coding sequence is TGTGCCAGCAGTTCGATCACAGGGGGCACTGAAGCTTTCTTT. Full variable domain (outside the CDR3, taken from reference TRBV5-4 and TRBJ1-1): ETGVTQSPTHLIKTRGQQVTLRCSSQSGHNTVSWYQQALGQGPQFIFQYYREEENGRGNFPPRFSGLQFPNYSSELNVNALELDDSALYLCASSSITGGTEAFFGQGTRLTVV.

The CDR3 DNA sequence: TGTGCCAGCAGTGTAGGGGAGGGGGTTTACGGCTACACCTTC. Its protein product is CASSVGEGVYGYTF. V is TRBV25-1 and J is TRBJ1-2; a weak D match, TRBD1 (6 bases). The CDR3 sequence is 14 residues long. CDR1 MGHDK and CDR2 SYGVNS come from the germline V gene. V was trimmed by 4 bases and J by 8 bases, leaving 17 bases between them.

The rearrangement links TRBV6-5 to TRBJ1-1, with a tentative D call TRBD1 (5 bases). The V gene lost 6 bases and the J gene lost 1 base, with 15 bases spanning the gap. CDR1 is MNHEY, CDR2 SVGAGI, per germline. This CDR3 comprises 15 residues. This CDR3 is CASSPVTGPNTEAFF. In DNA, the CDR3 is TGTGCCAGCAGCCCTGTTACAGGCCCGAACACTGAAGCTTTCTTT.

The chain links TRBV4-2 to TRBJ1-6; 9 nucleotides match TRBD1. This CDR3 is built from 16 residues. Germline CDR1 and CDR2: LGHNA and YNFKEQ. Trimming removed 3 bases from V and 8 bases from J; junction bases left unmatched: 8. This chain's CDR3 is CASSHPPGQGDSPLHF. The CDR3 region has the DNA TGTGCCAGCAGCCACCCCCCGGGACAGGGAGATTCACCCCTCCACTTT.